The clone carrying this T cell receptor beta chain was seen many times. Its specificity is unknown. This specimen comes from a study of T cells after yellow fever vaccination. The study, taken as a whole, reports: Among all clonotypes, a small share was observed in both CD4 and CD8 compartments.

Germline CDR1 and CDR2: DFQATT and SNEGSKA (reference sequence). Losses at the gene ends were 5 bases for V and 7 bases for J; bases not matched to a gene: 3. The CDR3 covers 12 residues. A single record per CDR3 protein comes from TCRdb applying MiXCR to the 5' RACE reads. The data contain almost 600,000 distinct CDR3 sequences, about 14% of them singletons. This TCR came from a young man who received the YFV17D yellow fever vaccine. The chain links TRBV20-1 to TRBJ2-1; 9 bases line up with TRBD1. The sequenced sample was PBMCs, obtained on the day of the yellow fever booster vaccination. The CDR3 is CSALQGANEQFF. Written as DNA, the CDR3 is TGCAGTGCTTTACAGGGGGCAAATGAGCAGTTCTTC.